This TCR beta chain was identified during a study of vaccination and CD4 T cells after COVID-19. Cultured CD4+ T cells had their DNA profiled by the Oncomine TCR Beta short-read assay. CD4+ T cells were cultured, and genomic DNA was extracted from them. TCRdb itself ran the PCR reads through MiXCR, one entry per CDR3 protein. This sample has nearly 15,000 distinct CDR3 sequences, with about 48% found just once. Described treatment: roughly 10-day PBMC culture with coronavirus spike peptide pools or control peptides (ViraFEST assay). CDR3 length: 15 amino acids. Germline CDR1 SGHNT, CDR2 YYREEE (reference sequence). V was shortened by 4 bases and J by 4 bases, with 17 bases between the two germline ends. With regard to this clonotype: What it recognizes is unknown.

This material consisted of CD4+ T cells from blood, cultured in vitro, taken before SARS-CoV-2 vaccination. The chain joins TRBV5-4 to TRBJ1-2, with D tentatively TRBD1 (6 bases). The clonotype originates from a human donor who had recovered from COVID-19. DNA for the CDR3: TGTGCCAGCAGCCAAGGAAGGGGGGATGGCTATGGCTACACCTTC. This sequence encodes CASSQGRGDGYGYTF. The variable domain in full, with the rest retrieved from reference TRBV5-4 and TRBJ1-2, is ETGVTQSPTHLIKTRGQQVTLRCSSQSGHNTVSWYQQALGQGPQFIFQYYREEENGRGNFPPRFSGLQFPNYSSELNVNALELDDSALYLCASSQGRGDGYGYTFGSGTRLTVV.